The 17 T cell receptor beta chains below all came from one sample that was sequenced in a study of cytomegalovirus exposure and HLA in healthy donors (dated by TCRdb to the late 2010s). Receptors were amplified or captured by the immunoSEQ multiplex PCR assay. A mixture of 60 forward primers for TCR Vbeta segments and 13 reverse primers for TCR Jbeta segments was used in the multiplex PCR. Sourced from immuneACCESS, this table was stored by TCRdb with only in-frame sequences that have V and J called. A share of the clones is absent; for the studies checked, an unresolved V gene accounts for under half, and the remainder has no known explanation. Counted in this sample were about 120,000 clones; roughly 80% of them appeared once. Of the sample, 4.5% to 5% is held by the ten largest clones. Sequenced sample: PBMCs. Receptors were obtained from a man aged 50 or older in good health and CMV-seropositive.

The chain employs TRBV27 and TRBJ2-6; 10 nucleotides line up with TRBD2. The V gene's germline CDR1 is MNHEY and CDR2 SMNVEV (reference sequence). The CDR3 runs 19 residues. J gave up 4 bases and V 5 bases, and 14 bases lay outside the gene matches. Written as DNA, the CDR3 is TGTGCCAGCAGTCCGCGAGCGGGAGGGCCGGGGGGAGGGGCCAACGTCCTGACTTTC. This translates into CASSPRAGGPGGGANVLTF.

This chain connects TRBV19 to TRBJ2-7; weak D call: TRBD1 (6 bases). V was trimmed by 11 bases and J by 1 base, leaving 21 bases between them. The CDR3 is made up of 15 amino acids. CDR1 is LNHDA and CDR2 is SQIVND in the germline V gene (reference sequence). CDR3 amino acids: CALVCALGQSYEQYF. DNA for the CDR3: TGTGCCCTAGTGTGCGCCCTTGGACAGTCCTACGAGCAGTACTTC.

CDR3 loop: CASSLWPQVSEAFF. CDR3 coding DNA: TGTGCCAGCAGCTTATGGCCCCAAGTATCTGAAGCTTTCTTT. The genes are TRBV7-9 and TRBJ1-1; no firm D call. Germline CDR1 and CDR2: SEHNR and FQNEAQ (reference sequence). Trimming shortened V by 2 bases and J by 6 bases, and 13 bases separated the two germline ends. This CDR3 is built from 14 residues. The whole variable domain, filled in from reference TRBV7-9 and TRBJ1-1, reads DTGVSQNPRHKITKRGQNVTFRCDPISEHNRLYWYRQTLGQGPEFLTYFQNEAQLEKSRLLSDRFSAERPKGSFSTLEIQRTEQGDSAMYLCASSLWPQVSEAFFGQGTRLTVV.

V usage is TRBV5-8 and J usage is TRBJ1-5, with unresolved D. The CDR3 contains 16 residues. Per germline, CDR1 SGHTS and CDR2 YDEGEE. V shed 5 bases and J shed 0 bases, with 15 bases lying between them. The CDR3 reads CASRVAGAYSNQPQHF. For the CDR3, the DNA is TGTGCCAGCAGAGTGGCAGGCGCATATAGCAATCAGCCCCAGCATTTT.

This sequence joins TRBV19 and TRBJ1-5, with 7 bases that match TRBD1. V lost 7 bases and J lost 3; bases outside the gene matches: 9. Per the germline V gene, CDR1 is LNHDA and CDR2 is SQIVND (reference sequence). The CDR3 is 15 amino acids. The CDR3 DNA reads TGTGCCAGTAAGGGGCGGGACAGATACAATCAGCCCCAGCATTTT. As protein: CASKGRDRYNQPQHF.

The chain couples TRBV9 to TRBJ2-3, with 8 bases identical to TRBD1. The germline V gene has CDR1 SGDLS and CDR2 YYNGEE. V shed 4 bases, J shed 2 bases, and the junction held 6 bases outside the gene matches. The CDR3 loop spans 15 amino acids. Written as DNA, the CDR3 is TGTGCCAGCAGCACATCGACAGGGGTCACAGATACGCAGTATTTT. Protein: CASSTSTGVTDTQYF.

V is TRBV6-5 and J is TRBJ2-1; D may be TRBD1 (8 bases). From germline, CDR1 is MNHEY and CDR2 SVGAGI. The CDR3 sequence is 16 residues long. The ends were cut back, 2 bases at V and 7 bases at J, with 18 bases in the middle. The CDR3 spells CASSYGGAGGKNEQFF. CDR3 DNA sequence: TGTGCCAGCAGTTACGGGGGGGCAGGGGGCAAGAATGAGCAGTTCTTC.

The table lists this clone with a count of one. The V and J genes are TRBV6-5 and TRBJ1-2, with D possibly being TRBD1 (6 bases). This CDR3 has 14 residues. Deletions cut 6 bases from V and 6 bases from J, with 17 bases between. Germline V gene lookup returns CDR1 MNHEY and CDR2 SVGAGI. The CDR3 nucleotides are TGTGCCAGCAGCACCAGTGGGGGCAGGAATGGCTACACCTTC. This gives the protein CASSTSGGRNGYTF.

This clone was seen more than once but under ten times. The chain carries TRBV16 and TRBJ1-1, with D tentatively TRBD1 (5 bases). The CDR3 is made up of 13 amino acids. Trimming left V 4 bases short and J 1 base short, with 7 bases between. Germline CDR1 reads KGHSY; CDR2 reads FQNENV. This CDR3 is CASSLRENTEAFF. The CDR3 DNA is TGTGCCAGCAGCCTCAGGGAGAACACTGAAGCTTTCTTT.

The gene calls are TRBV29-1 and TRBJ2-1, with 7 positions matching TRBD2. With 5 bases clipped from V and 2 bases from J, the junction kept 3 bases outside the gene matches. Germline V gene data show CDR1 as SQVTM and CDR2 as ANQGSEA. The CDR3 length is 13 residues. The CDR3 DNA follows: TGCAGCGTTTGGGACTATCCCTACAATGAGCAGTTCTTC. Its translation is CSVWDYPYNEQFF.

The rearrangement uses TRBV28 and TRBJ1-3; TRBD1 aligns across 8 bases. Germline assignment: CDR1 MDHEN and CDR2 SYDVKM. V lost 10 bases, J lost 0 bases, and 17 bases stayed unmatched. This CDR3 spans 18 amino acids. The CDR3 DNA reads TGTGCCACCGCAACAGGGGGTATCCTACCATACTCTGGAAACACCATATATTTT. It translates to CATATGGILPYSGNTIYF.

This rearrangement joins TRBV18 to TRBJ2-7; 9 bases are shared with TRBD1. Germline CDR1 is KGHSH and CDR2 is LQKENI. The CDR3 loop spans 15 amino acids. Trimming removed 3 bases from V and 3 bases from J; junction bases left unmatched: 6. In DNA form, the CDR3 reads TGTGCCAGCTCACCTTTCGACAGGGGGAGCTACGAGCAGTACTTC. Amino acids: CASSPFDRGSYEQYF. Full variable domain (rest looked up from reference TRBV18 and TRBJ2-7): NAGVMQNPRHLVRRRGQEARLRCSPMKGHSHVYWYRQLPEEGLKFMVYLQKENIIDESGMPKERFSAEFPKEGPSILRIQQVVRGDSAAYFCASSPFDRGSYEQYFGPGTRLTVT.

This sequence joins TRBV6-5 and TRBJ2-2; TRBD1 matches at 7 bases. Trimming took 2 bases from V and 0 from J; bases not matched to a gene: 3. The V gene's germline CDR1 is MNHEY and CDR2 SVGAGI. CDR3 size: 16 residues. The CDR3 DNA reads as TGTGCCAGCAGTTACCGCGACAGGGCGAACACCGGGGAGCTGTTTTTT. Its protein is CASSYRDRANTGELFF.

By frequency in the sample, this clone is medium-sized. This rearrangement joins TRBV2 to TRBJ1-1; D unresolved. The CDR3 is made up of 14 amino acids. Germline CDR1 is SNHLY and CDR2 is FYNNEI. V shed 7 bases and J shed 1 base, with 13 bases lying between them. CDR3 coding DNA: TGTGCCAGCATTGGCGGGATATCGAACACTGAAGCTTTCTTT. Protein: CASIGGISNTEAFF.

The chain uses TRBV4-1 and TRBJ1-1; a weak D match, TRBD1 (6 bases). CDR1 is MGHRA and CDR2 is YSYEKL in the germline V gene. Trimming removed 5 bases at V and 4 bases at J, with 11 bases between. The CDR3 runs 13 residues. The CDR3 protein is CASSGRGGTEAFF. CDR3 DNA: TGCGCCAGCAGCGGCAGGGGTGGCACTGAAGCTTTCTTT.

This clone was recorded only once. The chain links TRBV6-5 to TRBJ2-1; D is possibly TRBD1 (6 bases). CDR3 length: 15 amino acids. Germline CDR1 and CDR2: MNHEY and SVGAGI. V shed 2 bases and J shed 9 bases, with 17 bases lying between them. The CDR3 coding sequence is TGTGCCAGCAGTTACATAACCTCCCAAGGGGGTGAGCAGTTCTTC. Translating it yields CASSYITSQGGEQFF.

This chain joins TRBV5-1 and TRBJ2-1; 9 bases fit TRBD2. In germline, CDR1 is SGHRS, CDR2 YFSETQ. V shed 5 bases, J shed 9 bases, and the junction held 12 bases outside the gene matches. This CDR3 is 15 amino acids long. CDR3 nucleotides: TGCGCCAGCAGGCGGACTAGCGCGACCAGGGTTGAGCAGTTCTTC. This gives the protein CASRRTSATRVEQFF. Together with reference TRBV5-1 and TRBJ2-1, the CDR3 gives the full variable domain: KAGVTQTPRYLIKTRGQQVTLSCSPISGHRSVSWYQQTPGQGLQFLFEYFSETQRNKGNFPGRFSGRQFSNSRSEMNVSTLELGDSALYLCASRRTSATRVEQFFGPGTRLTVL.